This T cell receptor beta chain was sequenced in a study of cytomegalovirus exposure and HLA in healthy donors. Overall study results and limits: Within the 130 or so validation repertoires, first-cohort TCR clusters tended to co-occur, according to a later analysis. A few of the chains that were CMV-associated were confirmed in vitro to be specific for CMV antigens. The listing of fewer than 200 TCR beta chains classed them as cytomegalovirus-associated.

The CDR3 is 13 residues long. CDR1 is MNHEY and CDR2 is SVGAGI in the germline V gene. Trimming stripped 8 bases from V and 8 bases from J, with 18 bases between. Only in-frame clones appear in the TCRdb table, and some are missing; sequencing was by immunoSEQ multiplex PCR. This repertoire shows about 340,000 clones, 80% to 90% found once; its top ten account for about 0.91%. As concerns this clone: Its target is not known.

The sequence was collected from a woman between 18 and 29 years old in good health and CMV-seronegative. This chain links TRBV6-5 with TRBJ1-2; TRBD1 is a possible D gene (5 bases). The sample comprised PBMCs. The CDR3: CASRGLGGSGYTF. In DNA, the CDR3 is TGTGCCAGCCGTGGACTGGGGGGGTCCGGCTACACCTTC.